Presented here are 22 T cell receptor beta chains from one specimen sequenced in a study of OX40 agonist ivuxolimab in advanced cancers. Generated by immunoSEQ multiplex PCR, the TCRdb table keeps only in-frame clones and is missing some. This sample has under 80,000 clones, with about 85% found just once. Source: CD4+ or CD8+ T cells sorted from blood, taken in a trial of the OX40 agonist ivuxolimab. These receptors were collected from an adult with an advanced solid tumor such as melanoma, head and neck, liver or kidney cancer.

The chain combines TRBV11-2 with TRBJ1-5; D may be TRBD1 (5 bases). The CDR3 length is 15 residues. V dropped 5 bases and J dropped 4 bases, with 15 bases sitting between them. Germline loops: CDR1 SGHAT, CDR2 FQNNGV. As DNA, the CDR3 is TGTGCCAGCAGCCTAGCGGGGGTATTAAATCAGCCCCAGCATTTT. As protein: CASSLAGVLNQPQHF.

The chain is built from TRBV6-5 and TRBJ2-5; TRBD2 aligns across 8 bases. The CDR3 consists of 16 residues. Trimming at V came to 0 bases and at J to 5 bases, leaving 8 bases not matched to a gene. CDR1 is MNHEY, CDR2 SVGAGI, per germline. The CDR3 sequence: CASSYSSGASWETQYF. The CDR3 coding sequence is TGTGCCAGCAGTTACTCTAGCGGGGCCTCTTGGGAGACCCAGTACTTC.

The gene calls are TRBV7-2 and TRBJ2-3; D not resolved. The CDR3 is 16 residues long. CDR1 is SGHTA, CDR2 FQGNSA, per germline. Trimming left V 1 base short and J 1 base short, with 12 bases between. The CDR3 nucleotides are TGTGCCAGCAGCTTAGACTTTGGGCCGGGCACAGATACGCAGTATTTT. Protein: CASSLDFGPGTDTQYF. The whole variable domain, remainder taken from reference TRBV7-2 and TRBJ2-3, is GAGVSQSPSNKVTEKGKDVELRCDPISGHTALYWYRQSLGQGLEFLIYFQGNSAPDKSGLPSDRFSAERTGGSVSTLTIQRTQQEDSAVYLCASSLDFGPGTDTQYFGPGTRLTVL.

The V and J genes are TRBV19 and TRBJ1-6; D remains unclear. Deletions cut 4 bases from V and 8 bases from J, with 15 bases between. CDR3 length equals 15 residues. Germline assignment: CDR1 LNHDA and CDR2 SQIVND (reference sequence). CDR3 sequence reads: CASSTLYPRHSPLHF. Here the CDR3 DNA reads TGTGCCAGTAGTACGTTATACCCGCGGCATTCACCCCTCCACTTT.

By sample share, this clone is medium-sized (0.01 to 0.1%). The chain links TRBV4-1 to TRBJ1-1, with TRBD1 as a possible D gene (5 bases). The CDR3 has 16 amino acids. Germline values: CDR1 MGHRA, CDR2 YSYEKL. With 1 base removed from V and 4 bases from J, the gap between germline ends came to 16 bases. CDR3 sequence reads: CASSQAPGLEATEAFF. CDR3 DNA: TGCGCCAGCAGCCAAGCCCCGGGACTTGAGGCCACTGAAGCTTTCTTT.

The chain is built from TRBV4-1 and TRBJ2-7; TRBD2 might be the D (5 bases). The germline V gene encodes CDR1 MGHRA and CDR2 YSYEKL. The CDR3 covers 16 residues. Trimming cost V 1 base and J 1 base, with 14 bases left between them. CDR3 sequence reads: CASSQGLVGGSYEQYF. The CDR3 nucleotides are TGCGCCAGCAGCCAAGGTCTTGTGGGCGGGTCCTACGAGCAGTACTTC.

The chain carries TRBV28 and TRBJ2-3; no definite D call. The germline CDR1 and CDR2 sequences are MDHEN and SYDVKM. This CDR3 contains 11 residues. The DNA for the CDR3 is TGTGCACTTACTAGCACAGATACGCAGTATTTT. Encoded protein: CALTSTDTQYF. Based on the CDR3 plus reference TRBV28 and TRBJ2-3, the full variable domain is DVKVTQSSRYLVKRTGEKVFLECVQDMDHENMFWYRQDPGLGLRLIYFSYDVKMKEKGDIPEGYSVSREKKERFSLILESASTNQTSMYLCALTSTDTQYFGPGTRLTVL.

V is TRBV25-1 and J is TRBJ2-3; D possibly corresponds to TRBD2 (5 bases). Germline CDR1 reads MGHDK; CDR2 reads SYGVNS. The V end was cut by 1 base, the J end by 2 bases, with 10 bases between. This CDR3 region has 15 residues. The CDR3: CASSESGLDTDTQYF. The DNA of the CDR3 is TGTGCCAGCAGTGAATCCGGACTGGACACAGATACGCAGTATTTT.

This clone appeared once. Written as DNA, the CDR3 is TGCAGCGTCTGGGACAGTGTAAGCACAGATACGCAGTATTTT. It translates to CSVWDSVSTDTQYF. The chain joins TRBV29-1 to TRBJ2-3; TRBD1 agrees at 7 bases. This CDR3 comprises 14 residues. CDR1 SQVTM and CDR2 ANQGSEA come from the germline V gene. Trimming at V came to 6 bases and at J to 0 bases, leaving 6 bases not matched to a gene.

The chain carries TRBV7-8 and TRBJ1-4, with D uncertain. The CDR3 is made up of 13 amino acids. CDR1 SGHVS and CDR2 FQNEAQ come from the germline V gene. V lost 2 bases to trimming and J lost 10 bases, with 11 bases between them. The CDR3 sequence: CASSLSSDGKLFF. The CDR3 DNA follows: TGTGCCAGCAGCTTATCTTCGGACGGAAAACTGTTTTTT.

The chain links TRBV27 to TRBJ2-3, with TRBD2 matching over 7 bases. The germline V gene has CDR1 MNHEY and CDR2 SMNVEV (reference sequence). There are 13 residues in the CDR3. Germline trimming cut 6 bases from V and 5 bases from J; bases unmatched to any gene: 5. The CDR3 sequence: CASRQGGRDTQYF. In DNA form, the CDR3 reads TGTGCCAGCAGGCAGGGAGGGAGAGATACGCAGTATTTT.

The chain carries TRBV27 and TRBJ1-1; D may be TRBD1 (6 bases). Trimming pared 5 bases from V and 1 base from J, leaving 17 bases between. The CDR3 length is 16 residues. The germline gives CDR1 MNHEY, CDR2 SMNVEV (reference sequence). CDR3 DNA sequence: TGTGCCAGCAGTCCCCTACAGGGCAGGAAGAACACTGAAGCTTTCTTT. It encodes CASSPLQGRKNTEAFF.

The chain employs TRBV19 and TRBJ2-2, with TRBD2 as a possible D gene (6 bases). Trimming took off 3 bases at V and 0 bases at J, with 11 bases between the two ends. Germline loops: CDR1 LNHDA, CDR2 SQIVND (reference sequence). The CDR3 is 16 amino acids. CDR3 protein: CASSIRREPNTGELFF. The CDR3 bases are TGTGCCAGTAGTATTAGGAGGGAACCGAACACCGGGGAGCTGTTTTTT.

V and J are TRBV7-9 and TRBJ2-1, with D hard to call. The V gene lost 7 bases and the J gene lost 5 bases, with 12 bases spanning the gap. This CDR3 has 13 amino acids. Germline V gene sequence: CDR1 SEHNR, CDR2 FQNEAQ (reference sequence). The CDR3: CASNPGTNNEQFF. CDR3 DNA: TGTGCCAGCAATCCGGGCACCAACAATGAGCAGTTCTTC.

This chain links TRBV28 with TRBJ2-1; D perhaps matches TRBD2 (5 bases). The CDR3 runs to 15 residues. Trimming pared 7 bases from V and 5 bases from J, leaving 18 bases between. The germline gives CDR1 MDHEN, CDR2 SYDVKM. CDR3 sequence reads: CASISGRTGNNEQFF. The CDR3 DNA sequence: TGTGCCAGCATTTCTGGGCGGACTGGAAACAATGAGCAGTTCTTC.

This sequence joins TRBV30 and TRBJ1-2, with D uncertain. V was shortened by 2 bases and J by 1 base, with 14 bases between the two germline ends. The germline gives CDR1 GTSNPN, CDR2 SVGIG (reference sequence). This CDR3 is built from 15 residues. This CDR3 reads CAWSIAGGNNYGYTF. The CDR3 nucleotides read TGTGCCTGGAGTATCGCTGGAGGAAATAACTATGGCTACACCTTC.

The chain carries TRBV19 and TRBJ1-5; 8 nucleotides align to TRBD1. The CDR3 extends over 14 amino acids. J lost 6 bases, V lost 4 bases, and 5 bases had no gene match. Germline CDR1 LNHDA, CDR2 SQIVND (reference sequence). In DNA, the CDR3 is TGTGCCAGTAGTAATGCAGGGGGCGGTCAGCCCCAGCATTTT. Its protein product is CASSNAGGGQPQHF.

The gene calls are TRBV4-1 and TRBJ2-1; no reliable D call. The CDR3 loop spans 15 amino acids. Trimming took off 0 bases at V and 4 bases at J, with 10 bases between the two ends. Germline values: CDR1 MGHRA, CDR2 YSYEKL. The CDR3 DNA reads TGCGCCAGCAGCCAAGATCAGGTGCAATACAATGAGCAGTTCTTC. It encodes CASSQDQVQYNEQFF.

The chain carries TRBV15 and TRBJ1-2; TRBD1 matches at 7 bases. The CDR3 consists of 15 residues. Germline V gene sequence: CDR1 LNHNV, CDR2 YYDKDF (reference sequence). J was trimmed by 7 bases and V by 0 bases; bases with no gene match: 8. DNA of the CDR3: TGTGCCACCAGCAGAGAGTACGAGGGGGCCTCTGGCTACACCTTC. It encodes CATSREYEGASGYTF.

This clone was observed a few times. The chain carries TRBV11-3 and TRBJ2-7; the D gene is possibly TRBD1 (6 bases). V lost 5 bases and J 6 bases, leaving 14 bases between the germline ends. The CDR3 is 13 residues long. Looked up from germline, CDR1 is SGHNT and CDR2 is YENEEA. The CDR3: CASSVLQGSEQYF. The CDR3 region has the DNA TGTGCCAGCAGCGTACTACAGGGATCCGAGCAGTACTTC.

The chain couples TRBV5-1 to TRBJ2-7; 10 nucleotides align to TRBD1. With V trimmed by 1 base and J by 6 bases, 4 bases remained unmatched. The CDR3 spans 14 residues. CDR1 is SGHRS and CDR2 is YFSETQ in the germline V gene. The CDR3 region has the DNA TGCGCCAGCAGCTTGTCGGGACAGGGGATCGAGCAGTACTTC. Amino acids: CASSLSGQGIEQYF.

The CDR3 spells CASSRVGRVETQYF. The CDR3 DNA follows: TGTGCCAGCTCACGAGTTGGCAGGGTGGAGACCCAGTACTTC. The genes are TRBV7-2 and TRBJ2-5, with D perhaps matching TRBD1 (5 bases). Germline V gene data show CDR1 as SGHTA and CDR2 as FQGNSA. Trimming took off 8 bases at V and 5 bases at J, with 18 bases between the two ends. The CDR3 sequence is 14 residues long.